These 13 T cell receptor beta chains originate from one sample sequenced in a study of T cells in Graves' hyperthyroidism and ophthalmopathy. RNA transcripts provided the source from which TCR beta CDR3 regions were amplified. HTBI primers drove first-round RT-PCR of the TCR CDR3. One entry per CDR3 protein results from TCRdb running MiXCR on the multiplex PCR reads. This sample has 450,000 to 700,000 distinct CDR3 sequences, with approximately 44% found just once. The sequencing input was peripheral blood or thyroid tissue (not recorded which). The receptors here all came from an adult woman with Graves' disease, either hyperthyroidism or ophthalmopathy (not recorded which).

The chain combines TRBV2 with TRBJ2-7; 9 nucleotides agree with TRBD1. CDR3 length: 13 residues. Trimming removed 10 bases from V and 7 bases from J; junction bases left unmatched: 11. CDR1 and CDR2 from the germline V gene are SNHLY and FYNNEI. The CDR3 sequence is CATSGTGSGEQYF. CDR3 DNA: TGTGCCACCTCCGGGACAGGGTCGGGGGAGCAGTACTTC.

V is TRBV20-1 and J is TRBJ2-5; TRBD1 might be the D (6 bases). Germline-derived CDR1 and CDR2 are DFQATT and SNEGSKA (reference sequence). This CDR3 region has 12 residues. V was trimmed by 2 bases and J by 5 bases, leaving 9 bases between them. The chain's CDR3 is CSARQGWETQYF. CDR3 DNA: TGCAGTGCTAGACAGGGGTGGGAGACCCAGTACTTC.

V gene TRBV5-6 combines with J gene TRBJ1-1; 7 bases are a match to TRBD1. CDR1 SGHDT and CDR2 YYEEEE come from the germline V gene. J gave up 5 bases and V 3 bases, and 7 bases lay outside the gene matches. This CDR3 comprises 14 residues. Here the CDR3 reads CASSSGTVWTEAFF. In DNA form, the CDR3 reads TGTGCCAGCAGCTCCGGGACAGTTTGGACTGAAGCTTTCTTT.

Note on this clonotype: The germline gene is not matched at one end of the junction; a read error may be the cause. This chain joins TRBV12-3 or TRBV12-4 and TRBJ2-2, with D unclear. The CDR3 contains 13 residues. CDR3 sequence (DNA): TGTGCCGGCAGTTTAATTAGTTCCGGGGAGCTGTTTTTT. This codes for CAGSLISSGELFF.

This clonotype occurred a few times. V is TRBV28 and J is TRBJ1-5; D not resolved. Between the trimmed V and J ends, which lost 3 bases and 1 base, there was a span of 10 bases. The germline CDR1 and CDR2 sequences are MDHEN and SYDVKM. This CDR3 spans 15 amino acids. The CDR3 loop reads CASSFLGQSNQPQHF. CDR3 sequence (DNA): TGTGCCAGCAGTTTTTTGGGTCAGAGCAATCAGCCCCAGCATTTT.

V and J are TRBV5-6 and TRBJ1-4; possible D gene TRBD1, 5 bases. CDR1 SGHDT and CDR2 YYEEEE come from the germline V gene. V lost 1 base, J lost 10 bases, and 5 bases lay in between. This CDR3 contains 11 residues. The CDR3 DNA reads TGTGCCAGCAGCTTGAGGGGAAAACTGTTTTTT. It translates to CASSLRGKLFF.

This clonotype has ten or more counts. DNA for the CDR3: TGTGCCAGCAGTTACTCATCAAGACGTAATCAGCCCCAGCATTTT. It yields the protein CASSYSSRRNQPQHF. The J gene is TRBJ1-5, the V gene TRBV6-5; no reliable D call. Germline V gene data show CDR1 as MNHEY and CDR2 as SVGAGI. Trimming left V 0 bases short and J 4 bases short, with 10 bases between. The CDR3 sequence is 15 residues long.

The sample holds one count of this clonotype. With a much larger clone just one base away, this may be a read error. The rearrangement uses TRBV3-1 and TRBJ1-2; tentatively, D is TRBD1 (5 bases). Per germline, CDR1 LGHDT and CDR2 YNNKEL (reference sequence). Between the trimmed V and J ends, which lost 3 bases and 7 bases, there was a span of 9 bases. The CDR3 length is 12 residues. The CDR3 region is CASSHGTSGYTF. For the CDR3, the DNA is TGTGCCAGCAGCCATGGGACGTCTGGCTACACCTTC.

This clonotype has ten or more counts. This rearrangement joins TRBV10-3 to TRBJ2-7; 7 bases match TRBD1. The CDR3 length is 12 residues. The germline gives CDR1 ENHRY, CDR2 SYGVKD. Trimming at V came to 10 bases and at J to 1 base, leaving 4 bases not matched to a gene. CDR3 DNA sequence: TGTGCCAGCAGGGGACAGTCCTACGAGCAGTACTTC. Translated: CASRGQSYEQYF.

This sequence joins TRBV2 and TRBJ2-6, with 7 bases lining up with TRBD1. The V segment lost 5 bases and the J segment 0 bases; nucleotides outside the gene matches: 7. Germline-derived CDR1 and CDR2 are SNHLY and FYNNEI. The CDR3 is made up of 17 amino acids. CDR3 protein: CASSPPQGTSGANVLTF. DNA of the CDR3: TGTGCCAGCAGTCCGCCACAGGGGACCTCTGGGGCCAACGTCCTGACTTTC.

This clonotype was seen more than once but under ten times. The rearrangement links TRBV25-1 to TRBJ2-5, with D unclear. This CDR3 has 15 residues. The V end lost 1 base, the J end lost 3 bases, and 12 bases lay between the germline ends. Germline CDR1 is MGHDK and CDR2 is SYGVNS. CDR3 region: CASSEFGSAEETQYF. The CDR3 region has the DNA TGTGCCAGCAGTGAATTCGGGTCCGCCGAAGAGACCCAGTACTTC. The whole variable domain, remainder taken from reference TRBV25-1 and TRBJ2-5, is EADIYQTPRYLVIGTGKKITLECSQTMGHDKMYWYQQDPGMELHLIHYSYGVNSTEKGDLSSESTVSRIRTEHFPLTLESARPSHTSQYLCASSEFGSAEETQYFGPGTRLLVL.

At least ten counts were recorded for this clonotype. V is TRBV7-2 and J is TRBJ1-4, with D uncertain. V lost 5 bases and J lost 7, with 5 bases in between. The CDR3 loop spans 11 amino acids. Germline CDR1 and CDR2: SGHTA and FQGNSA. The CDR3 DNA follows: TGTGCCAGCAGCGCGACTGAAAAACTGTTTTTT. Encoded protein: CASSATEKLFF.

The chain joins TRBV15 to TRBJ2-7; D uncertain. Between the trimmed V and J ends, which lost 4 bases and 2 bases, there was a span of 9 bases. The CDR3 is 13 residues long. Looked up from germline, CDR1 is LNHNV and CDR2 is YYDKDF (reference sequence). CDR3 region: CATSIGLAYEQYF. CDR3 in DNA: TGTGCCACCAGCATCGGGCTCGCCTACGAGCAGTACTTC. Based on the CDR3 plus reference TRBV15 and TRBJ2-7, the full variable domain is DAMVIQNPRYQVTQFGKPVTLSCSQTLNHNVMYWYQQKSSQAPKLLFHYYDKDFNNEADTPDNFQSRRPNTSFCFLDIRSPGLGDTAMYLCATSIGLAYEQYFGPGTRLTVT.